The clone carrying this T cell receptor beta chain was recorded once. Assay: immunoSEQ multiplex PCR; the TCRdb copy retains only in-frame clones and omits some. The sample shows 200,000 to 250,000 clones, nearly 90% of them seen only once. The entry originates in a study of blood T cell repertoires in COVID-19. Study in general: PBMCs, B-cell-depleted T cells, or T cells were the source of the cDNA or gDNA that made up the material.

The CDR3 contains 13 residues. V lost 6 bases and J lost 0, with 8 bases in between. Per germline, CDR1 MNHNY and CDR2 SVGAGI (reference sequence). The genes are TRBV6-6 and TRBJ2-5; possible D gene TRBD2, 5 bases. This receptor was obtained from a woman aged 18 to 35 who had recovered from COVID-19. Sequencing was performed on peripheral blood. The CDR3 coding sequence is TGTGCCAGCAGGGGAGCGGACCAAGAGACCCAGTACTTC. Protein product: CASRGADQETQYF.